This T cell receptor beta chain derives from a study of beta chain features in type 1 diabetes listed by TCRdb under 2018. The study in broad terms: Patients and healthy donors did not differ in mean age, gender distribution, total cell number or subset yield. A total of 100 million to 110 million sorted cells were examined across all samples, and a strong correlation was observed between cell number per subset and RNA yield. Naive and central memory subsets were obtained from all 30 or so donors, but regulatory and stem cell-like memory subsets were isolated from only 8 patients and roughly eight healthy donors. The study compared TCRB repertoires of sorted circulating CD4+ T cell subsets between recently diagnosed type 1 diabetes patients and matched healthy donors.

Here V drops 6 bases and J drops 3 bases, and the junction holds 7 bases not matched to any gene. According to the germline V gene, CDR1 reads ENHRY and CDR2 reads SYGVKD. Its CDR3 holds 15 amino acids, cysteine through phenylalanine. Only CDR3 DNA is held: 45 bases, read in frame from base 1. From each donor, a single peripheral blood sample of roughly 0.11 L on average was drawn into heparinised tubes. A BD FACSAria II and a panel including CD45RO, CCR7, CD25, CD127, CD95 and CD27 were used to sort naive, central memory, regulatory and stem cell-like memory CD4+ T cells. All sorted populations exceeded 95% purity. PBMCs were isolated immediately by Lymphoprep density gradient centrifugation and stained directly without culture. To minimize batch effects, samples were stained and sorted in pairs, one healthy donor with one patient per experiment. Regarding this clone: Its antigen has not been determined. Within one base of it there is no much larger clone, and no base qualities were kept.

All of the isolated RNA was reverse transcribed with the High Capacity cDNA Reverse Transcription Kit, so expressed TCRB transcripts were sequenced. Naive, central memory and regulatory T cell samples underwent deep immunoSEQ sequencing, averaging roughly 3.5 million total reads per sample. After sorted cells were lysed in RLT buffer, RNA was extracted with DNase-treated RNeasy Micro or Mini kits, with the choice depending on cell number. Each cell subset was processed separately to prevent cross-contamination, with patient and healthy donor samples processed together. The immunoSEQ multiplex PCR was used to amplify TCRB sequences from cDNA, generating 87-bp fragments that spanned the CDR3 region. Sequencing of the amplicons was done on the Illumina HiSeq platform. The original methods were these. Synthetic template baselines were used to correct PCR bias computationally, reads within Hamming distance 2 were collapsed, and singletons that could not be merged were discarded. Reads were aligned to IMGT to assign V, D and J genes, CDR3 length, and insertions or deletions at six rearrangement sites. Within each subset, clonotype counts were normalized to sorted cell number, after which true diversity and Gini coefficients were computed with the tcR R package. The overlap coefficient, calculated on TCRB nucleotide sequences, was used to measure repertoire sharing. Out-of-frame TCRB sequences from naive cells were analyzed to stand in for the pre-selection repertoire. TCRdb stores this immuneACCESS table with in-frame sequences only. Part of the clones is absent; in the studies checked, under half of the shortfall reflects unresolved V genes, and no reason is known for the rest. From that table come the V and J calls and clone size; the DNA was used to work out D and trimming. Counted in this sample were fewer than 450,000 clones; approximately 13% of them appeared once. Of the sample, nearly 0.015% falls within the top ten clones.

The paper's findings and limits, for the study overall: PCR may preferentially amplify shorter templates, but because patient and control samples were amplified and corrected together, any resulting skew would affect both groups equally. At VDJ recombination sites, type 1 diabetes patients had fewer insertions and more deleted nucleotides, which implies abnormalities in thymic rearrangement. A moderate but significant shortening of TCRB CDR3 length was observed in type 1 diabetes patients in all four CD4+ subsets. Because cDNA was sequenced instead of genomic DNA, activated cells with high expression could be over-represented, although the groups did not differ in activation or CD3 levels. HLA sub-analyses involved small numbers of individuals, so any influence of HLA type on TCRB rearrangement remained unresolved. Naive, central memory and regulatory TCRB repertoires appeared to be more alike among patients than among healthy donors.

The sequenced material came from naive CD4+ T cells from blood. Interpreted using the paper, the cell subset or site label stands for: true naive CD4+ T cells. The receptor comes from a young woman with type 1 diabetes. The sequence joins TRBV10-3 to TRBJ2-1; 8 middle bases align to TRBD1. The CDR3 reads as follows: CAIRPGQGIYNEQFF. The nucleotide sequence reads as follows: TGTGCCATCAGACCCGGACAGGGCATCTACAATGAGCAGTTCTTC.